These 9 T cell receptor beta chains originate from one sample sequenced in a study of shared clonotypes between healthy human individuals. Only in-frame clones appear in the TCRdb table, and some are missing; sequencing was by immunoSEQ multiplex PCR. The sample includes hundreds of thousands of clones, roughly 83% seen only once; the top ten take over 10%. Sequencing used PBMCs. Receptors were obtained from a woman aged 40 to 50 in good health. Some clones in this sample may be carry-over from other donors' samples.

This rearrangement joins TRBV4-2 to TRBJ2-1, with 11 bases identical to TRBD2. Per the germline V gene, CDR1 is LGHNA and CDR2 is YNFKEQ. This CDR3 has 16 amino acids. V lost 0 bases to trimming and J lost 9 bases; unmatched junction nucleotides: 7. The CDR3 DNA reads TGTGCCAGCAGCCAAGAAACCGGGACTAGCGGTTTTGAGCAGTTCTTC. This codes for CASSQETGTSGFEQFF.

This clone has ten or more counts. CDR3 amino acids: CASSSDLNQPQHF. DNA for the CDR3: TGTGCCAGCAGCTCGGACCTCAATCAGCCCCAGCATTTT. The chain recombines TRBV7-8 with TRBJ1-5; D unresolved. The CDR3 is 13 residues long. CDR1 and CDR2 from the germline V gene are SGHVS and FQNEAQ. Trimming pared 4 bases from V and 3 bases from J, leaving 7 bases between.

This chain joins TRBV18 and TRBJ2-1; D is possibly TRBD2 (6 bases). The length of the CDR3 is 16 residues. The germline gives CDR1 KGHSH, CDR2 LQKENI. Trimming left V 3 bases short and J 7 bases short, with 19 bases between. The CDR3 bases are TGTGCCAGCTCACCTTCTAGGCGGGATTTGGGGAATGAGCAGTTCTTC. As protein: CASSPSRRDLGNEQFF.

The chain uses TRBV2 and TRBJ2-7, with a possible D match to TRBD1 (6 bases). The V and J ends lost 5 bases and 6 bases respectively, with 20 bases between them. Looked up from germline, CDR1 is SNHLY and CDR2 is FYNNEI. The length of the CDR3 is 15 residues. The CDR3 sequence: CASSTSGQTGTEQYF. The CDR3 coding sequence is TGTGCCAGCAGTACCTCGGGCCAGACAGGAACCGAGCAGTACTTC. Full variable domain (remainder filled in from reference TRBV2 and TRBJ2-7): EPEVTQTPSHQVTQMGQEVILRCVPISNHLYFYWYRQILGQKVEFLVSFYNNEISEKSEIFDDQFSVERPDGSNFTLKIRSTKLEDSAMYFCASSTSGQTGTEQYFGPGTRLTVT.

V usage is TRBV6-1 and J usage is TRBJ2-1, with 7 bases lining up with TRBD1. The V segment lost 7 bases and the J segment 4 bases; nucleotides outside the gene matches: 10. The V gene's germline CDR1 is MNHNS and CDR2 SASEGT. This CDR3 has 15 residues. This CDR3 reads CASKTTGNIYNEQFF. Written as DNA, the CDR3 is TGTGCCAGCAAAACGACAGGGAACATATACAATGAGCAGTTCTTC.

For this clone: Other DNA sequences within the sample encode an identical CDR3. V and J are TRBV30 and TRBJ2-5; 9 nucleotides line up with TRBD2. The J call may be mistaken, given a closer DNA end match to TRBJ2-7. CDR1 is GTSNPN, CDR2 SVGIG, per germline (reference sequence). This CDR3 is 14 amino acids long. CDR3 protein: CAWSVAGGGYEQYF. The CDR3 DNA is TGTGCCTGGAGTGTAGCGGGGGGTGGCTACGAGCAGTACTTC.

A single count supports this clone. The rearrangement links TRBV7-2 to TRBJ1-1; D gene unclear. The V end was cut by 2 bases, the J end by 8 bases, with 12 bases between. This CDR3 has 13 residues. CDR1 and CDR2 from the germline V gene are SGHTA and FQGNSA. In DNA, the CDR3 is TGTGCCAGCAGCTTAAGGTCGGGCTCCGAAGCTTTCTTT. Its translation is CASSLRSGSEAFF.

This clone was observed a single time. The CDR3 is CAWSGNSGRAAGANVLTF. CDR3 nucleotides: TGTGCCTGGAGTGGAAATAGCGGGAGGGCCGCCGGGGCCAACGTCCTGACTTTC. V usage is TRBV30 and J usage is TRBJ2-6, with 11 nucleotides matching TRBD2. The CDR3 has 18 residues. The trim removed 1 base at V and 4 bases at J, leaving 9 bases unmatched. CDR1 and CDR2 (germline): GTSNPN, SVGIG (reference sequence).

The chain links TRBV6-5 to TRBJ2-2; 9 bases fit TRBD1. V trimming: 6 bases; J trimming: 5 bases; junction bases outside the gene matches: 4. In germline, CDR1 is MNHEY, CDR2 SVGAGI. CDR3 length equals 14 residues. The CDR3, as DNA: TGTGCCAGCAGCCCGGGGACAGGGACCGGGGAGCTGTTTTTT. Translated, it gives CASSPGTGTGELFF.